This is a list of T cell receptor beta chains from one sample in a study of T cell responses to AZD1222 COVID-19 vaccine. Assay used: immunoSEQ multiplex PCR; TCRdb lists only in-frame clones, some missing. The table records 130,000 to 150,000 clones, 88% of them present only once. The sequenced sample was peripheral blood, obtained 28 days after the second dose of the MenACWY control vaccine. The receptors derive from an adult who received the MenACWY meningococcal vaccine as a control. Both conserved end residues are part of each CDR3. Fields, in order: V gene, D gene, CDR3 protein. D genes are given only for firm matches.

TRBV2 | TRBD2 | CASSLAGGSYEQYF
TRBV4-3 | - | CASSHHTGGSGNTIYF
TRBV6-1 | - | CASSEAYHTEAFF
TRBV19 | TRBD1 | CASSTRTGQGLYIQYF
TRBV20-1 | - | CSASSGNTIYF
TRBV7-2 | - | CASSLRRGSDTEAFF
TRBV3-1/TRBV3-2 | TRBD1 | CASSLWTGESNGYTF
TRBV2 | - | CASSEWGGGNQPQHF
TRBV7-2 | - | CASSHGVGELFF
TRBV9 | TRBD2 | CASSVGIAGGPETQYF
TRBV4-1 | - | CASSQSEGFGNTIYF
TRBV4-1 | TRBD1 | CASRGQGVYQPQHF
TRBV28 | - | CASRPQELANYGYTF
TRBV25-1 | - | CASSHVGSGLIGNEQFF
TRBV27 | - | CASRGLDLYEKLFF
TRBV7-2 | - | CASSPQYRELGGYTF
TRBV3-1/TRBV3-2 | - | CASSQSSTGNTEAFF
TRBV29-1 | - | CSARNTGELFF
TRBV27 | TRBD2 | CASSSGLAGGEETQYF
TRBV5-4 | TRBD2 | CPYGSGRVKDTQYF
TRBV5-1 | - | CASSPGNDYGYTF
TRBV19 | - | CASTPGRLPYNEQFF
TRBV4-2 | TRBD2 | CASSQGSSGFYEQYF
TRBV19 | TRBD2 | CASSERVAGGNEQFF
TRBV5-1 | - | CASSLFPGQETQYF
TRBV19 | - | CASSPLGYGYTF
TRBV11-3 | - | CASSLDGRARRNTEAFF
TRBV29-1 | - | CSVGGGADTQYF
TRBV5-6 | TRBD1 | CASSYYRGSYGYTF
TRBV20-1 | - | CSARVVDTQYF
TRBV7-8 | - | CASSLGDGARYGYTF
TRBV19 | - | CASSPGQIYGYTF
TRBV11-3 | TRBD1 | CASSPTEDRVYGYTF
TRBV7-2 | TRBD1 | CASSLEAGGYTEAFF
TRBV12-3/TRBV12-4 | - | CASSRQRGETQYF
TRBV4-1 | TRBD2 | CASSPSLAGFTDTQYF